The 20 T cell receptor beta chains below come from one sample, sequenced in a study of regulatory T cells in long-lasting Graves disease. Time point noted: persistent/refractory GD, antithyroid drugs over 5 years with positive TRAb. Following extraction of RNA from PBMCs, that RNA was used to make the TCR library. Assembly of TCR beta libraries relied on iRepertoire HTBI primers together with Arm-PCR of CDR3 regions. TCRdb called the multiplex PCR reads again in MiXCR, with one record for every CDR3 protein. Among approximately 440,000 distinct CDR3 sequences listed, about 25% were seen once. Source: peripheral blood mononuclear cells (PBMCs), taken when the disease was refractory, from a patient treated with antithyroid drugs. The source is a female donor with Graves disease.

The chain couples TRBV6-5 to TRBJ2-3; the D gene is possibly TRBD2 (6 bases). The CDR3 is made up of 15 amino acids. V was clipped by 2 bases and J by 6 bases, with 15 bases between them. In germline, CDR1 is MNHEY, CDR2 SVGAGI. CDR3 amino acids: CASSYTGGGKDTQYF. The CDR3 DNA reads as TGTGCCAGCAGTTACACAGGCGGCGGGAAGGATACGCAGTATTTT.

This clonotype has only a few counts. The rearrangement uses TRBV28 and TRBJ1-2; the match to TRBD1 covers 10 bases. V shed 3 bases and J 4 bases; nucleotides not matched to a gene: 5. Germline CDR1 reads MDHEN; CDR2 reads SYDVKM. This CDR3 spans 15 amino acids. As DNA, the CDR3 is TGTGCCAGCAGTTTGGGGACAGGGGTCCCCTATGGCTACACCTTC. This translates into CASSLGTGVPYGYTF.

The chain's CDR3 is CSVGDSTSGANVLTF. The CDR3 DNA follows: TGCAGCGTGGGAGACAGTACATCTGGGGCCAACGTCCTGACTTTC. V is TRBV29-1 and J is TRBJ2-6, with D possibly called TRBD1 or TRBD2 (5 bases each). With 6 bases removed from V and 1 base from J, the gap between germline ends came to 13 bases. Per the germline V gene, CDR1 is SQVTM and CDR2 is ANQGSEA. This CDR3 contains 15 residues.

This clonotype showed up many times. The rearrangement links TRBV20-1 to TRBJ2-2; TRBD2 might be the D (6 bases). Germline assignment: CDR1 DFQATT and CDR2 SNEGSKA (reference sequence). V shed 6 bases and J shed 7 bases, with 18 bases lying between them. The CDR3 is 14 amino acids. The CDR3: CSALSGGNSGELFF. The CDR3 DNA reads TGCAGTGCCCTATCAGGCGGGAATAGCGGGGAGCTGTTTTTT.

About this clonotype: This may be a read error: a much more frequent sequence differs by one nucleotide. A read error is likely, as this CDR3 ends without the conserved phenylalanine or tryptophan. The chain is built from TRBV11-2 and TRBJ2-7, with TRBD1 identical over 7 bases. Unmatched junction bases numbered 8, after V lost 5 bases and J lost 7 bases. The CDR3 is 13 amino acids. CDR1 is SGHAT and CDR2 is FQNNGV in the germline V gene. CDR3 in amino acids: CASSPDRVGEQYL. The CDR3 region has the DNA TGTGCCAGCAGCCCCGACAGGGTTGGGGAGCAGTACCTC.

In this sample, this clonotype turned up a few times. V gene TRBV6-9 combines with J gene TRBJ2-7; no clear D gene. Germline V gene lookup returns CDR1 MNHGY and CDR2 SVAAGI. V gave up 2 bases and J gave up 3 bases, with 8 bases separating them. The CDR3 consists of 13 residues. The CDR3 loop reads CASSYRTDYEQYF. The CDR3 DNA reads as TGTGCCAGCAGTTATAGGACGGACTACGAGCAGTACTTC.

This clonotype was found many times. The rearrangement links TRBV11-3 to TRBJ2-7; D unclear. CDR1 is SGHNT, CDR2 YENEEA, per germline. This CDR3 has 13 amino acids. Trimming took off 2 bases at V and 4 bases at J, with 9 bases between the two ends. CDR3 DNA sequence: TGTGCCAGCAGCTTACACTGGGGTTACGAGCAGTACTTC. Protein sequence: CASSLHWGYEQYF.

This clonotype was seen only a few times. The chain carries TRBV11-2 and TRBJ1-6, with D tentatively TRBD1 (5 bases). V lost 0 bases, J lost 4 bases, and 7 bases lay in between. The CDR3 runs 15 residues. Per germline, CDR1 SGHAT and CDR2 FQNNGV. CDR3 bases: TGTGCCAGCAGCTTAGAGGGGGGTTATAATTCACCCCTCCACTTT. The encoded protein is CASSLEGGYNSPLHF.

This rearrangement joins TRBV2 to TRBJ2-1; 7 bases agree with TRBD2. The J segment lost 9 bases and the V segment lost 3 bases, leaving 8 bases of the junction unmatched. Germline values: CDR1 SNHLY, CDR2 FYNNEI. The CDR3 runs 14 residues. The CDR3 sequence: CASSEPGTIVEQFF. CDR3 DNA sequence: TGTGCCAGCAGTGAGCCAGGGACTATTGTTGAGCAGTTCTTC.

In the case of this clonotype: One end of the junction does not line up with germline, which may come from a read error. This rearrangement joins TRBV6-4 to TRBJ2-2; 13 bases line up with TRBD2. Looked up from germline, CDR1 is MRHNA and CDR2 is SNTAGT. The CDR3 length is 17 residues. Written as DNA, the CDR3 is TGTGCCAGCAGTATACTAGCGGGAGGGCCGAACCCCGGGGAGCTGTTTTTT. Protein: CASSILAGGPNPGELFF.

This clonotype was observed at least ten times. The chain has TRBV29-1 and TRBJ1-1, with D perhaps TRBD1 (6 bases). This CDR3 has 15 amino acids. Trimming left V 4 bases short and J 4 bases short, with 19 bases between. Germline V gene sequence: CDR1 SQVTM, CDR2 ANQGSEA. The CDR3 sequence is CSVGFAPRGGTEAFF. In DNA, the CDR3 is TGCAGCGTTGGCTTCGCCCCCAGGGGCGGCACTGAAGCTTTCTTT.

This clonotype was recorded a few times. This chain uses TRBV7-8 with TRBJ2-2, with D possibly called TRBD1 or TRBD2 (7 bases each). The germline V gene encodes CDR1 SGHVS and CDR2 FQNEAQ. V lost 8 bases to trimming and J lost 0 bases, with 37 bases between them. This CDR3 spans 23 amino acids. CDR3 sequence: CASPKGPGGTKEGQSPNTGELFF. Here the CDR3 DNA reads TGTGCCAGCCCTAAAGGGCCAGGGGGGACTAAGGAGGGTCAATCTCCGAACACCGGGGAGCTGTTTTTT.

This clonotype appeared a few times. The chain employs TRBV2 and TRBJ1-1; TRBD1 matches at 8 bases. In germline, CDR1 is SNHLY, CDR2 FYNNEI. The V segment lost 5 bases and the J segment 4 bases; nucleotides outside the gene matches: 9. The CDR3 has 15 residues. CDR3 amino acids: CASSNSLTGGTEAFF. CDR3 coding DNA: TGTGCCAGCAGTAACTCCCTAACAGGGGGCACTGAAGCTTTCTTT.

The chain carries TRBV28 and TRBJ2-7; 14 bases fit TRBD2. CDR1 and CDR2 from the germline V gene are MDHEN and SYDVKM. This CDR3 comprises 16 residues. Unmatched junction bases numbered 7, after V lost 4 bases and J lost 5 bases. The CDR3 reads CASSSTSGRALDEQYF. The CDR3, as DNA: TGTGCCAGCAGTTCGACTAGCGGGAGGGCCTTGGACGAGCAGTACTTC.

In this sample, this clonotype turned up many times. J is TRBJ2-2 and V is TRBV2; D remains ambiguous. Germline CDR1 reads SNHLY; CDR2 reads FYNNEI. V gave up 4 bases and J gave up 1 base, with 7 bases separating them. This CDR3 contains 14 residues. The DNA of the CDR3 is TGTGCCAGCAGTGTCCCGCTGAACACCGGGGAGCTGTTTTTT. The encoded protein is CASSVPLNTGELFF.

V is TRBV4-1 and J is TRBJ1-4, with 10 bases that match TRBD1. Germline assignment: CDR1 MGHRA and CDR2 YSYEKL. V dropped 4 bases and J dropped 8; count of bases not matched to a gene: 7. This CDR3 spans 15 amino acids. The CDR3 region is CASSPTGQGREKLFF. CDR3 coding DNA: TGCGCCAGCAGCCCGACGGGACAGGGGCGCGAAAAACTGTTTTTT.

The chain couples TRBV28 to TRBJ2-7; 7 nucleotides match TRBD2. The J segment lost 3 bases and the V segment lost 1 base, leaving 6 bases of the junction unmatched. The CDR3 sequence is 15 residues long. CDR1 and CDR2 from the germline V gene are MDHEN and SYDVKM. The CDR3 DNA is TGTGCCAGCAGTTTATTCAGCGGGACGCACTACGAGCAGTACTTC. Protein: CASSLFSGTHYEQYF.

The chain employs TRBV10-3 and TRBJ2-7, with 11 bases lining up with TRBD2. Germline V CDR1 and CDR2: ENHRY, SYGVKD. CDR3 size: 15 residues. Trimming took 7 bases from V and 0 from J; bases not matched to a gene: 5. The CDR3 loop reads CAIKSTSGGSYEQYF. CDR3 coding DNA: TGTGCCATCAAGAGTACTAGCGGGGGCTCCTACGAGCAGTACTTC.

Notes on this clonotype: This clone may be a read error of a much larger clone one base away. The chain recombines TRBV7-2 with TRBJ2-7; no clear D. Germline V gives CDR1 SGHTA, CDR2 FQGNSA. The V end was cut by 5 bases, the J end by 2 bases, with 16 bases between. CDR3 length: 15 residues. The CDR3 DNA sequence: TGTGCCAGCAGCGGAGCGATGGAGCCACCCTACGAGCAGTACTTC. The encoded protein is CASSGAMEPPYEQYF.

The chain employs TRBV10-3 and TRBJ2-2; D perhaps matches TRBD2 (6 bases). The CDR3 length is 15 residues. V gave up 0 bases and J gave up 7 bases, with 12 bases separating them. Looked up from germline, CDR1 is ENHRY and CDR2 is SYGVKD. CDR3 sequence (DNA): TGTGCCATCAGTGAGTCGATGGCGGGGCTCGGGGAGCTGTTTTTT. Translated: CAISESMAGLGELFF.